This TCR beta chain was captured in a study of OX40 agonist ivuxolimab in advanced cancers. V shed 2 bases and J shed 4 bases, with 14 bases lying between them. CDR3 size: 15 residues. CDR1 is MNHNS, CDR2 SASEGT, per germline. Generated by immunoSEQ multiplex PCR, the TCRdb table keeps only in-frame clones and is missing some. The table lists around 41,000 clones, 80% to 90% of them singletons, with roughly 0.51% in the top ten. The source is an adult with an advanced solid tumor such as melanoma, head and neck, liver or kidney cancer. The sample here was CD4+ or CD8+ T cells sorted from blood, taken in a trial of the OX40 agonist ivuxolimab. V usage is TRBV6-1 and J usage is TRBJ1-2; TRBD1 is a possible D gene (6 bases). The CDR3 nucleotides read TGTGCCAGCAGTGAAAATCTGGGGGCGAGCTATGGCTACACCTTC. Translation gives CASSENLGASYGYTF.